This T cell receptor beta chain was observed in a study of shared clonotypes between healthy human individuals. Method: immunoSEQ multiplex PCR; TCRdb's copy keeps in-frame clones and lacks some. In the table there are about 650,000 clones, around 95% of which are singletons. From germline, CDR1 is MNHEY and CDR2 SMNVEV (reference sequence). Between the trimmed V and J ends, which lost 1 base and 7 bases, there was a span of 4 bases. The CDR3 totals 12 residues. A word on this clone: Other DNA sequences of this sample code for an identical CDR3.

Positive CCR7 selection of CD45RO-negative cells yielded the naive CD8 cells, and terminally differentiated effector memory CD45RA+ cells were excluded. The receptor's source is a woman aged 30 to 39 in good health. This sequence joins TRBV27 and TRBJ2-2, with D hard to call. The material sequenced was naive CD8+ T cells sorted from blood. The CDR3 sequence is CASSLWGGELFF. The CDR3 nucleotides are TGTGCCAGCAGTTTATGGGGCGGGGAGCTGTTTTTT.